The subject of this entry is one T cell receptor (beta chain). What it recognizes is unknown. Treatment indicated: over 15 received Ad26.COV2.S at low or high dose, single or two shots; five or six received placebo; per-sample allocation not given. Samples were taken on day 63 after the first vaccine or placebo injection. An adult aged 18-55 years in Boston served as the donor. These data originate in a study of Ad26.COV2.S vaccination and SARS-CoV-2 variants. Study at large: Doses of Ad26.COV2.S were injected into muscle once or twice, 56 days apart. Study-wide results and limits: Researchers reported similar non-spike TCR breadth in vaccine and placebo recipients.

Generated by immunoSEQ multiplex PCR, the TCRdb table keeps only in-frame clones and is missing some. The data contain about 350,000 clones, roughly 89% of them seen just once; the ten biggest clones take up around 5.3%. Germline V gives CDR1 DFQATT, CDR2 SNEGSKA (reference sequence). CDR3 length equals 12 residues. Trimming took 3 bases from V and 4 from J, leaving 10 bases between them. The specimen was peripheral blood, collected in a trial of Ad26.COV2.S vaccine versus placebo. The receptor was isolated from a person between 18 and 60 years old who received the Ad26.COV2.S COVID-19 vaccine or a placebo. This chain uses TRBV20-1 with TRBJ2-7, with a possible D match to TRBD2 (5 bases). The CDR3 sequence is CSASDGNYEQYF. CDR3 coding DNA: TGCAGTGCTAGTGACGGGAATTACGAGCAGTACTTC.